This T cell receptor (beta chain) originates from a study of cytomegalovirus exposure and HLA in healthy donors. Looking at the study overall: The early release's HLA-typed donors yielded roughly 85 million unique TCRs. Study-level points and caveats: Some V segments could not be told apart, so they were left out, TRBV6-2 and TRBV6-3 among them.

This clone was detected a few times. The antigen remains undetermined. The PCR made use of 60 Vbeta and 13 Jbeta primers. The protocol was immunoSEQ multiplex PCR, while the TCRdb copy is restricted to in-frame clones and leaves out a portion. The sample lists roughly 190,000 clones, 73% occurring once. CDR1 and CDR2 from the germline V gene are SGHRS and YFSETQ. V was pared by 0 bases and J by 2 bases, with 6 bases between. This CDR3 comprises 14 residues. The specimen sequenced was PBMCs. V gene TRBV5-1 combines with J gene TRBJ1-5, with D uncertain. The sequence was collected from a woman between 25 and 40 years old in good health and CMV-seronegative. Here the CDR3 reads CASSLGGGNQPQHF. CDR3 sequence (DNA): TGCGCCAGCAGCTTGGGGGGAGGCAATCAGCCCCAGCATTTT.